The T cell receptor beta chain described here comes from a study of cytomegalovirus exposure and HLA in healthy donors. Some clones are missing from TCRdb's copy, which holds only in-frame ones; the method was immunoSEQ multiplex PCR. The sample consists of approximately 300,000 clones, 86% of them appearing once. Notes on the study in general: The study found most TCR sequences rare, yet found some public TCRs in many donors. Some TCR beta chains (roughly 160 of them) were listed as cytomegalovirus-associated. Both high specificity and high sensitivity reportedly marked the classifier's diagnosis of cytomegalovirus status.

The CDR3 length is 15 residues. Per germline, CDR1 MNHEY and CDR2 SMNVEV (reference sequence). Trimming pared 6 bases from V and 0 bases from J, leaving 11 bases between. Donors came from a validation cohort of fewer than 150 subjects, distinct from the first 666-subject cohort. Turning to this clone: Its specificity is not known.

The chain has TRBV27 and TRBJ2-2; D is possibly TRBD1 (5 bases). The clonotype originates from a woman aged 18-35 years in good health and CMV-seronegative. Specimen: PBMCs. The CDR3 nucleotides are TGTGCCAGCAGGCCAGGGCTTACGAACACCGGGGAGCTGTTTTTT. Translation: CASRPGLTNTGELFF.